The 28 T cell receptor beta chains in this list originate from one sample, sequenced in a study of blood T cell repertoires in COVID-19. TCRdb keeps only in-frame clones here, not all; method: immunoSEQ multiplex PCR. The data show approximately 91,000 clones, roughly 80% seen once. Sequencing was performed on peripheral blood. These receptors came from a human donor in a cohort sampled during active COVID-19.

J is TRBJ1-1 and V is TRBV28; tentatively, D is TRBD1 (5 bases). This CDR3 comprises 12 residues. Germline loops: CDR1 MDHEN, CDR2 SYDVKM. V lost 7 bases to trimming and J lost 7 bases, with 13 bases between them. CDR3 DNA: TGTGCCAGCAAAAGGCAGGGCAGTGAAGCTTTCTTT. It is translated as CASKRQGSEAFF.

This clone was detected many times. This chain connects TRBV7-9 to TRBJ1-3; no firm D call. V lost 5 bases, J lost 8 bases, and 7 bases lay in between. The CDR3 spans 11 residues. The germline gives CDR1 SEHNR, CDR2 FQNEAQ (reference sequence). The DNA for the CDR3 is TGTGCCAGCAGCCCGGGAGACACCATATATTTT. Translating gives CASSPGDTIYF.

V and J are TRBV27 and TRBJ2-7; 12 bases agree with TRBD2. V gave up 2 bases and J gave up 3 bases; unmatched junction bases: 8. Germline V gene sequence: CDR1 MNHEY, CDR2 SMNVEV (reference sequence). The CDR3 is 17 residues long. The CDR3 loop is CASSLLPSGRANYEQYF. CDR3 nucleotides: TGTGCCAGCAGTTTACTCCCTAGCGGGAGGGCTAACTACGAGCAGTACTTC.

Here the CDR3 reads CASSQDNAGLTYEQYF. DNA for the CDR3: TGTGCCAGCAGCCAAGATAATGCGGGACTCACCTACGAGCAGTACTTC. The chain has TRBV3-1 (or the pseudogene TRBV3-2) and TRBJ2-7; tentatively, D is TRBD2 (6 bases). The germline gives CDR1 LGHDT, CDR2 YNNKEL (reference sequence). Trimming pared 0 bases from V and 2 bases from J, leaving 14 bases between. The CDR3 loop spans 16 amino acids.

The chain joins TRBV7-9 to TRBJ2-3; weak D call: TRBD1 (6 bases). The germline CDR1 and CDR2 sequences are SEHNR and FQNEAQ (reference sequence). V was clipped by 5 bases and J by 1 base, with 22 bases between them. The CDR3 extends over 18 amino acids. The CDR3 nucleotides read TGTGCCAGCAGCCCAGTGGGAGCGGAGAACAGGGGCACAGATACGCAGTATTTT. It is translated as CASSPVGAENRGTDTQYF.

The rearrangement links TRBV30 to TRBJ2-3; no clear D gene. V dropped 0 bases and J dropped 6 bases, with 7 bases sitting between them. The germline CDR1 and CDR2 sequences are GTSNPN and SVGIG (reference sequence). The CDR3 loop spans 12 amino acids. CDR3 DNA sequence: TGTGCCTGGAGTGTGACGAGGGATACGCAGTATTTT. It yields the protein CAWSVTRDTQYF.

The chain employs TRBV7-2 and TRBJ2-7; unclear D gene. Germline loops: CDR1 SGHTA, CDR2 FQGNSA. The CDR3 has 13 amino acids. With 0 bases removed from V and 7 bases from J, the gap between germline ends came to 10 bases. In nucleotides, the CDR3 is TGTGCCAGCAGCTTAGCCCCGCTCGGGGAGCAGTACTTC. This sequence encodes CASSLAPLGEQYF.

CDR3 residues: CASSLAGREGGNQPQHF. As DNA, the CDR3 is TGTGCCAGCAGCTTAGCTGGGCGGGAAGGTGGCAATCAGCCCCAGCATTTT. The genes are TRBV7-8 and TRBJ1-5; D ambiguous. There are 17 residues in the CDR3. V lost 0 bases and J 2 bases, leaving 14 bases between the germline ends. The germline gives CDR1 SGHVS, CDR2 FQNEAQ.

This clone has only a few counts. The chain employs TRBV5-1 and TRBJ2-5; D remains ambiguous. CDR1 and CDR2 from the germline V gene are SGHRS and YFSETQ. The CDR3 runs to 12 residues. V was trimmed by 4 bases and J by 3 bases, leaving 7 bases between them. CDR3 sequence reads: CASSHTKETQYF. DNA for the CDR3: TGCGCCAGCAGCCATACTAAAGAGACCCAGTACTTC.

The V gene is TRBV21-1, the J gene TRBJ2-7; whether TRBD2, the table's D call, matches the DNA was not checked. TRBV21-1 is described as a pseudogene. This CDR3 spans 16 amino acids. The CDR3 DNA reads as TGTGCCAGCAGCAGTATTCATCGGCGGGAAGGGCACGAGCAGTACTTC. Residues: CASSSIHRREGHEQYF.

This clone was counted a single time. The CDR3 region is CASSYGRGTEAFF. In DNA, the CDR3 is TGTGCCAGCAGTTATGGTAGGGGTACTGAAGCTTTCTTT. The V call is TRBV6-2 or TRBV6-3, the J call TRBJ1-1, with D perhaps TRBD1 (5 bases). With 3 bases removed from V and 5 bases from J, the gap between germline ends came to 10 bases. This CDR3 has 13 amino acids. Germline CDR1 is MNHEY and CDR2 is SVGEGT.

This sequence joins TRBV30 and TRBJ1-1, with D tentatively TRBD1 (6 bases). CDR1 and CDR2 (germline): GTSNPN, SVGIG (reference sequence). CDR3 size: 14 residues. V shed 2 bases and J shed 1 base, with 11 bases lying between them. CDR3 in DNA: TGTGCCTGGAGTTGGGGGGGCAGGAACACTGAAGCTTTCTTT. This encodes CAWSWGGRNTEAFF.

The rearrangement links TRBV14 to TRBJ2-7, with unresolved D. V lost 4 bases, J lost 3 bases, and 7 bases lay in between. The CDR3 totals 12 residues. The germline V gene encodes CDR1 SGHDN and CDR2 FVKESK. The CDR3 is CASSLLYYEQYF. Written as DNA, the CDR3 is TGTGCCAGCAGCCTCCTATACTACGAGCAGTACTTC. The full variable domain, with the rest looked up from reference TRBV14 and TRBJ2-7, is EAGVTQFPSHSVIEKGQTVTLRCDPISGHDNLYWYRRVMGKEIKFLLHFVKESKQDESGMPNNRFLAERTGGTYSTLKVQPAELEDSGVYFCASSLLYYEQYFGPGTRLTVT.

V gene TRBV10-1 combines with J gene TRBJ2-7; 7 positions agree with TRBD2. CDR1 is WNHNN and CDR2 is SYGVQD in the germline V gene (reference sequence). The CDR3 sequence is 14 residues long. The V and J ends lost 6 bases and 2 bases, in that order; junction bases with no gene match: 7. The CDR3 protein is CASSPGLNTYEQYF. CDR3 nucleotides: TGCGCCAGCAGCCCGGGACTAAATACCTACGAGCAGTACTTC.

The chain joins TRBV2 to TRBJ2-3; D is uncertain. The ends were cut back, 3 bases at V and 0 bases at J, with 7 bases in the middle. The CDR3 is made up of 14 amino acids. CDR1 is SNHLY and CDR2 is FYNNEI in the germline V gene. Here the CDR3 reads CASSDSLSTDTQYF. The CDR3 bases are TGTGCCAGCAGTGATAGCCTGAGCACAGATACGCAGTATTTT.

This chain uses TRBV4-2 with TRBJ2-1; tentatively, D is TRBD2 (5 bases). V was shortened by 0 bases and J by 0 bases, with 12 bases between the two germline ends. The germline V gene has CDR1 LGHNA and CDR2 YNFKEQ. The CDR3 runs 17 residues. The CDR3 DNA is TGTGCCAGCAGCCAAGAGCGAGGGCGGAGCTCCTACAATGAGCAGTTCTTC. Protein: CASSQERGRSSYNEQFF.

The V gene is TRBV15, the J gene TRBJ2-7, with 8 bases matching TRBD2. This CDR3 contains 16 residues. Trimming took 1 base from V and 7 from J; bases not matched to a gene: 12. Germline CDR1 reads LNHNV; CDR2 reads YYDKDF (reference sequence). CDR3 amino acids: CATSRVPRAGAQEQYF. CDR3 nucleotide sequence: TGTGCCACCAGCAGAGTGCCGAGAGCGGGAGCTCAAGAGCAGTACTTC.

The rearrangement links TRBV28 to TRBJ1-1; the D gene is possibly TRBD1 (6 bases). The germline CDR1 and CDR2 sequences are MDHEN and SYDVKM. Trimming took off 6 bases at V and 2 bases at J, with 13 bases between the two ends. There are 14 residues in the CDR3. CDR3: CASSKGGSNTEAFF. CDR3 DNA: TGTGCCAGCAGCAAGGGGGGGTCAAACACTGAAGCTTTCTTT.

This clone was found a few times. This chain links TRBV5-4 with TRBJ2-1; TRBD2 aligns across 9 bases. The CDR3 sequence is 14 residues long. CDR1 is SGHNT, CDR2 YYREEE, per germline (reference sequence). The J segment lost 8 bases and the V segment lost 3 bases, leaving 6 bases of the junction unmatched. The CDR3 bases are TGTGCCAGCAGCTCCGGGACTAGCCCCCATGAGCAGTTCTTC. The encoded protein is CASSSGTSPHEQFF.

The chain carries TRBV10-2 and TRBJ2-3; the D gene is possibly TRBD2 (5 bases). Germline values: CDR1 WSHSY, CDR2 SAAADI. The V end was cut by 4 bases, the J end by 5 bases, with 7 bases between. CDR3 length equals 12 residues. CDR3 sequence reads: CASSVRGDTQYF. DNA of the CDR3: TGCGCCAGCAGTGTTCGGGGAGATACGCAGTATTTT.

The sample holds a few counts of this clone. V gene TRBV2 combines with J gene TRBJ1-2, with D possibly being TRBD1 (5 bases). V was trimmed by 6 bases and J by 8 bases, leaving 16 bases between them. Germline CDR1 and CDR2: SNHLY and FYNNEI. This CDR3 contains 13 residues. The CDR3 nucleotides are TGTGCCAGCAGCTCGGACACCCTCCGAGGCTACACCTTC. Its translation is CASSSDTLRGYTF.

This chain connects TRBV2 to TRBJ2-1; 9 positions match TRBD1. The V gene's germline CDR1 is SNHLY and CDR2 FYNNEI. V was clipped by 3 bases and J by 5 bases; unmatched bases: 8. The CDR3 runs to 16 residues. The CDR3 region is CASSEFEGQGNNEQFF. For the CDR3, the DNA is TGTGCCAGCAGTGAGTTTGAGGGACAGGGTAACAATGAGCAGTTCTTC.

The chain employs TRBV9 and TRBJ1-3, with D possibly matching TRBD1 (5 bases). This CDR3 comprises 13 residues. V lost 3 bases and J lost 8, with 12 bases in between. Looked up from germline, CDR1 is SGDLS and CDR2 is YYNGEE. The CDR3: CASSAGLGDTIYF. DNA for the CDR3: TGTGCCAGCAGCGCGGGCCTAGGGGACACCATATATTTT.

V and J are TRBV28 and TRBJ2-1, with 7 bases identical to TRBD2. V lost 7 bases and J lost 5; bases outside the gene matches: 8. Germline values: CDR1 MDHEN, CDR2 SYDVKM. The CDR3 sequence is 14 residues long. This CDR3 is CASTIGRRDNEQFF. In DNA, the CDR3 is TGTGCCAGCACCATCGGGAGGAGGGACAATGAGCAGTTCTTC.

The DNA for the CDR3 is TGTGCCAGCAGCTCAACAGGGCTAGGGCTAGCAGGGCAGTACTTC. It encodes CASSSTGLGLAGQYF. The chain uses TRBV5-4 and TRBJ2-7; TRBD1 is a possible D gene (6 bases). Deletions cut 3 bases from V and 9 bases from J, with 22 bases between. CDR1 and CDR2 (germline): SGHNT, YYREEE (reference sequence). The CDR3 has 15 amino acids.

The chain joins TRBV9 to TRBJ2-1; TRBD1 aligns across 7 bases. The CDR3 sequence is 15 residues long. Per germline, CDR1 SGDLS and CDR2 YYNGEE. Germline trimming cut 0 bases from V and 6 bases from J; bases unmatched to any gene: 6. The CDR3 reads CASSVGPGGFNEQFF. CDR3 DNA sequence: TGTGCCAGCAGCGTAGGTCCAGGGGGATTCAATGAGCAGTTCTTC.

This sequence joins TRBV19 and TRBJ2-4; tentatively, D is TRBD2 (5 bases). The CDR3 length is 13 residues. Germline V gene data show CDR1 as LNHDA and CDR2 as SQIVND (reference sequence). Trimming pared 5 bases from V and 8 bases from J, leaving 13 bases between. The CDR3 loop reads CASSPTGVDIQYF. The DNA of the CDR3 is TGTGCCAGTAGTCCAACCGGGGTAGACATTCAGTACTTC.

The J gene is TRBJ2-7, the V gene TRBV18; a possible D gene is TRBD2 (6 bases). The germline V and J ends were trimmed by 2 bases and 7 bases, with 15 bases remaining between them. This CDR3 is built from 14 residues. Germline loops: CDR1 KGHSH, CDR2 LQKENI. The CDR3 nucleotides are TGTGCCAGCTCACCAAGGGCGGAGGGTGGAGAGCAGTACTTC. Its translation is CASSPRAEGGEQYF.